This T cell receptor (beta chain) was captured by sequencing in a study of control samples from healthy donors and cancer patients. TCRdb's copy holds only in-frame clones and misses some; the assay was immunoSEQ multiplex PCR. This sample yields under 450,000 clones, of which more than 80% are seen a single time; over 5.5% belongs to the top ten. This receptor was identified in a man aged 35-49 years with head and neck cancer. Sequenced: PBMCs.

The DNA for the CDR3 is TGCGCCAGCAGCCAAGATTTCCGAGGGGTCGATGGCTACACCTTC. Protein sequence: CASSQDFRGVDGYTF. The chain has TRBV4-3 and TRBJ1-2, with TRBD1 as a possible D gene (5 bases). Per germline, CDR1 LGHNA and CDR2 YSLEER. The CDR3 loop spans 15 amino acids. V lost 0 bases, J lost 6 bases, and 14 bases lay in between.